Listed below are T cell receptor beta chains from one sample, sequenced in a study of T cell changes during pregnancy in multiple sclerosis. TCRdb keeps only in-frame clones here, not all; method: immunoSEQ multiplex PCR. The sample has 35,000 to 55,000 clones, 89% seen once. Source: CD4+ T cells from peripheral blood mononuclear cells, taken after pregnancy. Receptor source: a female donor with multiple sclerosis, enrolled in a pregnancy study. Each CDR3 is given with its conserved first and last residue. The order of the fields is clone size, V gene, J gene, D gene, CDR3 protein, CDR3 DNA. A D gene is named only where the DNA matches it firmly. Size tells how often a clone was seen (once, few, many) or the class of an expanded clone, and some rows leave it out.

clone size: NA
V gene: TRBV9
J gene: TRBJ1-2
D gene: TRBD1
CDR3 protein: CASSAPDRGPRGYTF
CDR3 DNA: TGTGCCAGCAGCGCCCCGGACAGGGGACCGAGGGGCTACACCTTC

clone size: NA
V gene: TRBV6-6
J gene: TRBJ2-7
D gene: NA
CDR3 protein: CASSYGPSYEQYF
CDR3 DNA: TGTGCCAGCAGTTACGGGCCCTCCTACGAGCAGTACTTC

clone size: NA
V gene: TRBV9
J gene: TRBJ2-3
D gene: TRBD2
CDR3 protein: CASSVGSGGADTQYF
CDR3 DNA: TGTGCCAGCAGCGTAGGGTCGGGAGGCGCAGATACGCAGTATTTT

clone size: NA
V gene: TRBV10-1
J gene: TRBJ1-5
D gene: NA
CDR3 protein: CASSDLLGDCWRMGPQHF
CDR3 DNA: TGCGCCAGCAGTGATCTTCTGGGGGACTGTTGGCGAATGGGGCCCCAGCATTTT

clone size: NA
V gene: TRBV29-1
J gene: TRBJ2-2
D gene: TRBD1
CDR3 protein: CSVTPTGTGELFF
CDR3 DNA: TGCAGCGTAACCCCGACAGGGACCGGGGAGCTGTTTTTT

clone size: NA
V gene: TRBV4-3
J gene: TRBJ1-1
D gene: TRBD1
CDR3 protein: CASSQGEGRGRRGTEAFF
CDR3 DNA: TGCGCCAGCAGCCAAGGGGAAGGAAGGGGGCGCAGGGGGACTGAAGCTTTCTTT

clone size: NA
V gene: TRBV7-9
J gene: TRBJ2-3
D gene: TRBD1
CDR3 protein: CASSRDRGHPDTQYF
CDR3 DNA: TGTGCCAGCAGCCGAGACAGGGGGCACCCAGATACGCAGTATTTT

clone size: NA
V gene: TRBV5-1
J gene: TRBJ2-1
D gene: TRBD2
CDR3 protein: CASSLELAGGSYNEQFF
CDR3 DNA: TGCGCCAGCAGCTTGGAGCTAGCGGGAGGGTCATACAATGAGCAGTTCTTC

clone size: few
V gene: TRBV2
J gene: TRBJ1-2
D gene: TRBD1
CDR3 protein: CASSEDGRGTADGYTF
CDR3 DNA: TGTGCCAGCAGTGAAGATGGTAGGGGGACAGCCGATGGCTACACCTTC

clone size: NA
V gene: TRBV6-5
J gene: TRBJ2-1
D gene: NA
CDR3 protein: CASSTGLRSYNEQFF
CDR3 DNA: TGTGCCAGCAGTACGGGACTTCGCTCCTACAATGAGCAGTTCTTC

clone size: NA
V gene: TRBV7-9
J gene: TRBJ2-2
D gene: TRBD2
CDR3 protein: CASNLVSSGRKWNTGELFF
CDR3 DNA: TGTGCCAGCAACCTAGTTTCTAGCGGGAGAAAGTGGAACACCGGGGAGCTGTTTTTT

clone size: NA
V gene: TRBV10-3
J gene: TRBJ1-1
D gene: NA
CDR3 protein: CAISSDSTLNTEAFF
CDR3 DNA: TGTGCCATCAGCTCGGACAGTACCTTGAACACTGAAGCTTTCTTT

clone size: NA
V gene: TRBV6-1
J gene: TRBJ2-2
D gene: NA
CDR3 protein: CASSEIRESVGELFF
CDR3 DNA: TGTGCCAGCAGTGAGATACGGGAGTCGGTCGGGGAGCTGTTTTTT

clone size: NA
V gene: TRBV4-2
J gene: TRBJ1-4
D gene: TRBD1
CDR3 protein: CASSQRGQGMEKLFF
CDR3 DNA: TGTGCCAGCAGCCAGCGGGGACAGGGGATGGAAAAACTGTTTTTT

clone size: NA
V gene: TRBV7-9
J gene: TRBJ2-5
D gene: TRBD2
CDR3 protein: CASSLQLAGERETQYF
CDR3 DNA: TGTGCCAGCAGCTTACAGCTAGCGGGAGAACGAGAGACCCAGTACTTC

clone size: NA
V gene: TRBV6-5
J gene: TRBJ2-3
D gene: TRBD2
CDR3 protein: CASSRSGRDTDTQYF
CDR3 DNA: TGTGCCAGCAGTCGTAGCGGGAGGGACACAGATACGCAGTATTTT

clone size: NA
V gene: TRBV10-1
J gene: TRBJ2-3
D gene: TRBD1
CDR3 protein: CASSETGSGTDTQYF
CDR3 DNA: TGCGCCAGCAGCGAGACAGGGTCGGGCACAGATACGCAGTATTTT

clone size: NA
V gene: TRBV6-1
J gene: TRBJ1-4
D gene: TRBD1
CDR3 protein: CASSAGTGREKLFF
CDR3 DNA: TGTGCCAGCAGTGCCGGGACAGGGAGGGAAAAACTGTTTTTT

clone size: NA
V gene: TRBV5-6
J gene: TRBJ2-1
D gene: TRBD1
CDR3 protein: CASSPGTGGPYNEQFF
CDR3 DNA: TGTGCCAGCAGCCCGGGGACAGGCGGCCCCTACAATGAGCAGTTCTTC

clone size: NA
V gene: TRBV6-1
J gene: TRBJ1-5
D gene: NA
CDR3 protein: CASSKGTGTGNQPQHF
CDR3 DNA: TGTGCCAGCAGTAAAGGGACGGGGACTGGCAATCAGCCCCAGCATTTT

clone size: NA
V gene: TRBV27
J gene: TRBJ2-7
D gene: TRBD1
CDR3 protein: CASSSRDRGWTEQYF
CDR3 DNA: TGTGCCAGCAGTTCGCGGGACAGGGGTTGGACCGAGCAGTACTTC

clone size: NA
V gene: TRBV9
J gene: TRBJ1-2
D gene: NA
CDR3 protein: CASSPQGANYGYTF
CDR3 DNA: TGTGCCAGCAGTCCACAGGGAGCTAACTATGGCTACACCTTC

clone size: NA
V gene: TRBV6-1
J gene: TRBJ1-6
D gene: TRBD1
CDR3 protein: CASSEGQGYSPLHF
CDR3 DNA: TGTGCCAGCAGTGAGGGACAGGGCTATTCACCCCTCCACTTT

clone size: NA
V gene: TRBV19
J gene: TRBJ1-4
D gene: NA
CDR3 protein: CASSIVRGTNEKLFF
CDR3 DNA: TGTGCCAGTAGTATCGTCAGGGGAACTAATGAAAAACTGTTTTTT

clone size: NA
V gene: TRBV5-4
J gene: TRBJ2-3
D gene: NA
CDR3 protein: CASSLGAADTQYF
CDR3 DNA: TGTGCCAGCAGCTTGGGGGCCGCAGATACGCAGTATTTT

clone size: NA
V gene: TRBV5-1
J gene: TRBJ2-3
D gene: TRBD2
CDR3 protein: CASSNSGTPDTQYF
CDR3 DNA: TGCGCCAGCAGTAATAGCGGGACCCCAGATACGCAGTATTTT

clone size: NA
V gene: TRBV18
J gene: TRBJ1-1
D gene: NA
CDR3 protein: CASSPRGGTEAFF
CDR3 DNA: TGTGCCAGCTCACCCCGCGGGGGTACTGAAGCTTTCTTT

clone size: NA
V gene: TRBV29-1
J gene: TRBJ2-3
D gene: TRBD2
CDR3 protein: CSVDWSGSDTQYF
CDR3 DNA: TGCAGCGTTGACTGGAGCGGGAGTGATACGCAGTATTTT

clone size: NA
V gene: TRBV7-3
J gene: TRBJ1-6
D gene: NA
CDR3 protein: CASSLSHKSPLHF
CDR3 DNA: TGTGCCAGCAGCTTATCACATAAATCACCCCTCCACTTT

clone size: NA
V gene: TRBV5-1
J gene: TRBJ2-5
D gene: TRBD2
CDR3 protein: CASSLGTSGRRYQETQYF
CDR3 DNA: TGCGCCAGCAGCTTGGGTACTAGCGGGAGGAGATATCAAGAGACCCAGTACTTC

clone size: NA
V gene: TRBV30
J gene: TRBJ2-1
D gene: NA
CDR3 protein: CAWSVEQTIAEQFF
CDR3 DNA: TGTGCCTGGAGTGTAGAACAGACCATCGCAGAGCAGTTCTTC

clone size: NA
V gene: TRBV28
J gene: TRBJ2-7
D gene: NA
CDR3 protein: CASSLSGYPGSLEQYF
CDR3 DNA: TGTGCCAGCAGTTTATCCGGGTATCCGGGAAGTCTCGAGCAGTACTTC

clone size: few
V gene: TRBV6-1
J gene: TRBJ2-7
D gene: TRBD1
CDR3 protein: CASSPRTGGYEQYF
CDR3 DNA: TGTGCCAGCAGTCCCCGGACAGGGGGCTACGAGCAGTACTTC

clone size: NA
V gene: TRBV9
J gene: TRBJ1-2
D gene: NA
CDR3 protein: CASSSSPQGAYGYTF
CDR3 DNA: TGTGCCAGCAGTTCCTCCCCACAGGGTGCCTATGGCTACACCTTC

clone size: NA
V gene: TRBV28
J gene: TRBJ2-2
D gene: TRBD2
CDR3 protein: CASSGTGTSGARNTGELFF
CDR3 DNA: TGTGCCAGCAGTGGGACCGGGACTAGCGGGGCCAGGAACACCGGGGAGCTGTTTTTT

clone size: NA
V gene: TRBV4-3
J gene: TRBJ2-1
D gene: TRBD2
CDR3 protein: CASSLGTSRYNEQFF
CDR3 DNA: TGCGCCAGCAGCCTGGGGACTAGCAGATACAATGAGCAGTTCTTC

clone size: NA
V gene: TRBV7-9
J gene: TRBJ2-7
D gene: TRBD1
CDR3 protein: CASSSTTGLTYEQYF
CDR3 DNA: TGTGCCAGCAGCTCAACGACAGGGCTGACCTACGAGCAGTACTTC

clone size: NA
V gene: TRBV28
J gene: TRBJ1-2
D gene: TRBD1
CDR3 protein: CASSLGQNYGYTF
CDR3 DNA: TGTGCCAGCAGTCTGGGACAGAACTATGGCTACACCTTC

clone size: NA
V gene: TRBV7-9
J gene: TRBJ1-5
D gene: NA
CDR3 protein: CASSLDRVDQPQHF
CDR3 DNA: TGTGCCAGCAGCTTAGACAGGGTTGATCAGCCCCAGCATTTT

clone size: NA
V gene: TRBV11-3
J gene: TRBJ2-5
D gene: TRBD1
CDR3 protein: CASSSGPGQGQETQYF
CDR3 DNA: TGTGCCAGCAGCTCCGGACCCGGACAGGGCCAAGAGACCCAGTACTTC

clone size: NA
V gene: TRBV5-1
J gene: TRBJ2-3
D gene: TRBD2
CDR3 protein: CASSLVASGLSDTQYF
CDR3 DNA: TGCGCCAGCAGCTTGGTGGCTAGCGGTCTGAGTGATACGCAGTATTTT

clone size: once
V gene: TRBV5-1
J gene: TRBJ2-1
D gene: TRBD2
CDR3 protein: CASSQREGSYNEQFF
CDR3 DNA: TGCGCCAGCAGCCAGCGGGAGGGCTCCTACAATGAGCAGTTCTTC

clone size: NA
V gene: TRBV5-4
J gene: TRBJ1-2
D gene: NA
CDR3 protein: CASSSVSQGPSYGYTF
CDR3 DNA: TGTGCCAGCAGCTCCGTCAGTCAGGGGCCTAGCTATGGCTACACCTTC

clone size: few
V gene: TRBV7-9
J gene: TRBJ1-1
D gene: NA
CDR3 protein: CASSLAMDMNTEAFF
CDR3 DNA: TGTGCCAGCAGCTTAGCCATGGACATGAACACTGAAGCTTTCTTT

clone size: NA
V gene: TRBV10-1
J gene: TRBJ2-5
D gene: TRBD2
CDR3 protein: CASSETERGLEEFLKVLYQETQYF
CDR3 DNA: TGCGCCAGCAGTGAGACGGAGCGAGGACTAGAAGAGTTTTTGAAGGTTTTGTACCAAGAGACCCAGTACTTC